One and the same sample provided the 8 T cell receptor beta chains below, sequenced in a study of blood T cell repertoires in COVID-19. Data came from immunoSEQ multiplex PCR; TCRdb stores just in-frame clones and leaves some out. The sample yields some 140,000 clones, 70% to 85% seen once. The specimen was peripheral blood. These receptors originate from a man in his 60s with acute or convalescent COVID-19.

The chain links TRBV7-3 to TRBJ1-6; 8 bases line up with TRBD1. V lost 4 bases to trimming and J lost 7 bases; unmatched junction nucleotides: 6. Germline CDR1 SGHTA, CDR2 FQGTGA. The CDR3 contains 15 residues. CDR3 DNA: TGTGCCAGCAGCTCCTCGGACAGGGAGAATTCACCCCTCCACTTT. Its translation: CASSSSDRENSPLHF.

The V gene is TRBV12-3 or TRBV12-4, the J gene TRBJ1-2; 11 nucleotides line up with TRBD1. V gave up 6 bases and J gave up 8 bases; unmatched junction bases: 2. The length of the CDR3 is 12 residues. CDR3 DNA: TGTGCCAGCAGGGGACAGGGGGGAGGCTACACCTTC. Amino acid sequence: CASRGQGGGYTF.

The chain couples TRBV5-1 to TRBJ1-2; no reliable D call. Between the trimmed V and J ends, which lost 5 bases and 2 bases, there was a span of 10 bases. CDR1 SGHRS and CDR2 YFSETQ come from the germline V gene. This CDR3 contains 13 residues. The CDR3 is CASSSDGNYGYTF. CDR3 sequence (DNA): TGCGCCAGCAGTTCCGACGGGAACTATGGCTACACCTTC.

V and J are TRBV7-3 and TRBJ2-2; possible D gene TRBD1, 7 bases. Looked up from germline, CDR1 is SGHTA and CDR2 is FQGTGA. The CDR3 is 13 residues long. V lost 5 bases and J lost 5, with 9 bases in between. The CDR3: CASSPGGTGELFF. The DNA for the CDR3 is TGTGCCAGCAGCCCAGGGGGGACCGGGGAGCTGTTTTTT.

The chain links TRBV5-1 to TRBJ1-2, with no clear D. From germline, CDR1 is SGHRS and CDR2 YFSETQ. The CDR3 is 13 residues long. V was shortened by 1 base and J by 1 base, with 5 bases between the two germline ends. CDR3 protein: CASSLNSNYGYTF. The CDR3 region has the DNA TGCGCCAGCAGCTTGAACAGTAACTATGGCTACACCTTC.

The chain carries TRBV3-1 (or the pseudogene TRBV3-2) and TRBJ2-7, with 9 bases that match TRBD2. This CDR3 region has 15 residues. V lost 1 base to trimming and J lost 4 bases; unmatched junction nucleotides: 5. CDR1 is LGHDT, CDR2 YNNKEL, per germline (reference sequence). The CDR3, as DNA: TGTGCCAGCAGCCAAGCAACTAGCGGGCCTTACGAGCAGTACTTC. Amino acids: CASSQATSGPYEQYF.

This clone was seen only once. The rearrangement uses TRBV5-4 and TRBJ1-1, with 9 bases matching TRBD1. Germline V lookup: CDR1 SGHNT, CDR2 YYREEE (reference sequence). Trimming took 2 bases from V and 5 from J; bases not matched to a gene: 16. The CDR3 totals 18 residues. Here the CDR3 DNA reads TGTGCCAGCAGCTTCGGGACAGGGTCGGTGTATGGAGGGACTGAAGCTTTCTTT. Residues: CASSFGTGSVYGGTEAFF.

This chain links TRBV5-6 with TRBJ1-1; the D gene is possibly TRBD1 (6 bases). V was clipped by 4 bases and J by 8 bases, with 12 bases between them. The CDR3 covers 12 residues. Germline CDR1 is SGHDT and CDR2 is YYEEEE. This CDR3 is CASSPDRKEAFF. DNA for the CDR3: TGTGCCAGCAGCCCCGACAGGAAGGAAGCTTTCTTT.